This T cell receptor (beta chain) was recovered during a study of CD8 T cells in ankylosing spondylitis. Whole-study findings and limits: Ankylosing spondylitis blood appeared to carry a characteristic TCR beta motif of roughly eight highly homologous variants.

V lost 1 base to trimming and J lost 1 base, with 14 bases between them. Germline V CDR1 and CDR2: SGHRS, YFSETQ. The CDR3 contains 16 residues. Quantitative barcoded 5'-RACE was used to prepare TCR beta libraries. TCRdb itself ran the 5' RACE reads through MiXCR, one entry per CDR3 protein. Among under 950,000 distinct CDR3 sequences listed, under 20% were seen once. This clonotype was picked up many times. The antigen is unknown. The sequencing sample was made of blood, either unsorted or a sorted T cell fraction (not recorded which). The receptor was isolated from a male donor with ankylosing spondylitis. The chain employs TRBV5-1 and TRBJ1-2; D gene ambiguous. CDR3 coding DNA: TGCGCCAGCAGCTTGCCCCGGACCTTTGATAACTATGGCTACACCTTC. It is translated as CASSLPRTFDNYGYTF.